Sequencing of this TCR beta chain was carried out in a study of OX40 agonist ivuxolimab in advanced cancers. Findings and caveats of the study: Undetermined was the antigen specificity of the expanded peripheral T cells. Part of the nonresponder group also had normalized T-cell clonal expansion that was low.

Comment on this clone: As yet, its antigen is unknown.

Only in-frame clones appear in the TCRdb table, and some are missing; sequencing was by immunoSEQ multiplex PCR. Among more than 35,000 clones listed, around 88% were seen once. Autoimmune disease history or systemic immunosuppression excluded patients. Between the trimmed V and J ends, which lost 8 bases and 6 bases, there was a span of 22 bases. In germline, CDR1 is SGHVS, CDR2 FQNEAQ. The CDR3 is 16 amino acids. The source of this sequence is an adult with an advanced solid tumor such as melanoma, head and neck, liver or kidney cancer. This chain uses TRBV7-8 with TRBJ2-2; perhaps TRBD2 as D (6 bases). Sequenced material: CD4+ or CD8+ T cells sorted from blood, taken in a trial of the OX40 agonist ivuxolimab. The DNA for the CDR3 is TGTGCCAGCTCCTATTCTAGCGTTCGTAGGGCCGGGGAGCTGTTTTTT. Its translation: CASSYSSVRRAGELFF. Drawing the rest from reference TRBV7-8 and TRBJ2-2, the complete variable domain is GAGVSQSPRYKVAKRGQDVALRCDPISGHVSLFWYQQALGQGPEFLTYFQNEAQLDKSGLPSDRFFAERPEGSVSTLKIQRTQQEDSAVYLCASSYSSVRRAGELFFGEGSRLTVL.